This passage covers 5 T cell receptor beta chains from one sample sequenced in a study of identical twins. TCRdb re-derived calls from the 5' RACE reads in MiXCR, one entry per CDR3 protein. This table holds hundreds of thousands of distinct CDR3 sequences, roughly 8% found once. These same records also appear under a second study, on yellow fever vaccine responses in identical twins.

The sample comprised PBMCs. These receptors were taken from a woman aged 18-29 years in good health.

In its sample, this clonotype was seen a few times. The V and J genes are TRBV5-1 and TRBJ2-7, with D possibly matching TRBD2 (6 bases). This CDR3 spans 15 amino acids. V was pared by 4 bases and J by 0 bases, with 14 bases between. CDR1 is SGHRS, CDR2 YFSETQ, per germline. CDR3 protein: CASSPSGWSSYEQYF. The CDR3 DNA reads as TGCGCCAGCAGCCCGAGCGGGTGGAGCTCCTACGAGCAGTACTTC.

This clonotype was seen many times. The genes are TRBV10-3 and TRBJ2-7, with 8 bases identical to TRBD1. Unmatched junction bases numbered 4, after V lost 10 bases and J lost 2 bases. The CDR3 is 12 amino acids. Germline loops: CDR1 ENHRY, CDR2 SYGVKD. The CDR3 here is CASGTGAYEQYF. For the CDR3, the DNA is TGTGCCAGCGGGACAGGAGCCTACGAGCAGTACTTC.

This clonotype was detected only a few times. The chain has TRBV29-1 and TRBJ1-2, with 9 bases identical to TRBD1. Germline V gives CDR1 SQVTM, CDR2 ANQGSEA. V dropped 0 bases and J dropped 2; count of bases not matched to a gene: 4. The CDR3 is 15 residues long. The CDR3 reads CSVEDLGQGNYGYTF. The CDR3 region has the DNA TGCAGCGTTGAAGACTTAGGACAGGGGAACTATGGCTACACCTTC.

This clonotype was counted a few times. The chain combines TRBV12-3 or TRBV12-4 with TRBJ1-6; the match to TRBD1 covers 7 bases. The V gene end was trimmed by 6 bases and the J gene end by 9 bases; junction bases not matched to a gene: 11. CDR3 length equals 15 residues. DNA for the CDR3: TGTGCCAGCAGCAAAATGGAGGGGGCGGGTTCACCCCTCCACTTT. Encoded protein: CASSKMEGAGSPLHF.

The rearrangement joins TRBV7-3 to TRBJ2-2; D gene unclear. Germline V gene data show CDR1 as SGHTA and CDR2 as FQGTGA. The CDR3 spans 15 residues. The germline V and J ends were trimmed by 2 bases and 2 bases, with 9 bases remaining between them. CDR3 protein: CASSLWGSNTGELFF. The CDR3 DNA reads TGTGCCAGCAGCTTATGGGGTTCCAACACCGGGGAGCTGTTTTTT.